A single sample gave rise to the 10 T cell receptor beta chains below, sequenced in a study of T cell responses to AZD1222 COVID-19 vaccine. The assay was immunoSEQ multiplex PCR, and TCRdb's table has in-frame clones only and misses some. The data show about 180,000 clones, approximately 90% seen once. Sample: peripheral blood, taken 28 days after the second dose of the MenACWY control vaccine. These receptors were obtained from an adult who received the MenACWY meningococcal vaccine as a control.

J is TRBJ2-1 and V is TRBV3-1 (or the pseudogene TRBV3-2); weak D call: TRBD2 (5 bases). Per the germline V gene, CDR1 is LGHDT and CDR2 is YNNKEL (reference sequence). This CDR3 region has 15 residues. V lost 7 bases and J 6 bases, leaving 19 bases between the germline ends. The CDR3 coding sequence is TGTGCCAGCATCAAATCCGAGGGAGTGAGCAATGAGCAGTTCTTC. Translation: CASIKSEGVSNEQFF.

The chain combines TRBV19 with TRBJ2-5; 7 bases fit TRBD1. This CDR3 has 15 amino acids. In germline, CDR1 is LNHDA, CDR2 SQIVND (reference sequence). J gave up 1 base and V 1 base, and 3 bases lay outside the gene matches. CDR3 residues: CASSIGGQSQETQYF. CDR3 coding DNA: TGTGCCAGTAGTATAGGGGGACAGAGCCAAGAGACCCAGTACTTC.

DNA of the CDR3: TGCGCCAGCAGCCAAGTAGGGGAGCGAAACACCATATATTTT. It codes for CASSQVGERNTIYF. V is TRBV4-3 and J is TRBJ1-3; the D gene is possibly TRBD1 (5 bases). V dropped 1 base and J dropped 5 bases, with 9 bases sitting between them. The CDR3 runs 14 residues. Per germline, CDR1 LGHNA and CDR2 YSLEER.

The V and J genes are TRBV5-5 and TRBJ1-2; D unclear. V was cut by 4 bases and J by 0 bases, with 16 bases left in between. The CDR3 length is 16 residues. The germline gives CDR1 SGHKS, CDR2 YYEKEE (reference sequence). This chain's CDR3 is CASSLGSSLANYGYTF. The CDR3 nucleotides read TGTGCCAGCAGCCTAGGGTCAAGCCTAGCTAACTATGGCTACACCTTC.

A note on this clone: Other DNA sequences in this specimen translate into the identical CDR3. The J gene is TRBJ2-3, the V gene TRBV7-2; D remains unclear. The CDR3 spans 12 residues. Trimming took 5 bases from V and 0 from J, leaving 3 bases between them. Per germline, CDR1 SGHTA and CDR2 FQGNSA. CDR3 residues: CASSPSTDTQYF. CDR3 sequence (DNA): TGTGCCAGCAGCCCTAGCACAGATACGCAGTATTTT. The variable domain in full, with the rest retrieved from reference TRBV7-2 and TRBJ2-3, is GAGVSQSPSNKVTEKGKDVELRCDPISGHTALYWYRQSLGQGLEFLIYFQGNSAPDKSGLPSDRFSAERTGGSVSTLTIQRTQQEDSAVYLCASSPSTDTQYFGPGTRLTVL.

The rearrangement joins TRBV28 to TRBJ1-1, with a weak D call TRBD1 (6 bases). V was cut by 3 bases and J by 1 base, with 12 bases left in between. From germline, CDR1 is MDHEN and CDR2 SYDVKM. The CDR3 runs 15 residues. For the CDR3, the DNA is TGTGCCAGCAGTTTCTCCGGGACACCGAACACTGAAGCTTTCTTT. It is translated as CASSFSGTPNTEAFF.

In DNA, the CDR3 is TGTGCCAGCAGCTTCGGCCCCTCCTACGAGCAGTACTTC. Encoded protein: CASSFGPSYEQYF. The chain uses TRBV7-3 and TRBJ2-7; D not resolved. The CDR3 has 13 residues. V dropped 3 bases and J dropped 0 bases, with 6 bases sitting between them. Germline V CDR1 and CDR2: SGHTA, FQGTGA.

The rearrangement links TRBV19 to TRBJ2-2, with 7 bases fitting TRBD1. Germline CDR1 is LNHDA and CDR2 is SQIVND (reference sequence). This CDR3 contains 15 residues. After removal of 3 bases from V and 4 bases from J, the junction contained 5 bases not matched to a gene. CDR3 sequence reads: CASSIDRARTGELFF. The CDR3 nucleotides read TGTGCCAGTAGTATCGACAGGGCTCGCACCGGGGAGCTGTTTTTT.

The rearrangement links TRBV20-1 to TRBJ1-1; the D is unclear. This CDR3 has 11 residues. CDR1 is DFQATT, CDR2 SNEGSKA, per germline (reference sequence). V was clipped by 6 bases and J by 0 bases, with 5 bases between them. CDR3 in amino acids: CSAFMNTEAFF. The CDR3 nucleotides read TGCAGTGCATTTATGAACACTGAAGCTTTCTTT.

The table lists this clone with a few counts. CDR3 bases: TGTGCCAGCAGTGAAGACCAGGTCTGGCAAGAGACCCAGTACTTC. Translation gives CASSEDQVWQETQYF. The chain has TRBV2 and TRBJ2-5; D call uncertain. The CDR3 spans 15 residues. The V end was cut by 1 base, the J end by 2 bases, with 11 bases between. From germline, CDR1 is SNHLY and CDR2 FYNNEI.